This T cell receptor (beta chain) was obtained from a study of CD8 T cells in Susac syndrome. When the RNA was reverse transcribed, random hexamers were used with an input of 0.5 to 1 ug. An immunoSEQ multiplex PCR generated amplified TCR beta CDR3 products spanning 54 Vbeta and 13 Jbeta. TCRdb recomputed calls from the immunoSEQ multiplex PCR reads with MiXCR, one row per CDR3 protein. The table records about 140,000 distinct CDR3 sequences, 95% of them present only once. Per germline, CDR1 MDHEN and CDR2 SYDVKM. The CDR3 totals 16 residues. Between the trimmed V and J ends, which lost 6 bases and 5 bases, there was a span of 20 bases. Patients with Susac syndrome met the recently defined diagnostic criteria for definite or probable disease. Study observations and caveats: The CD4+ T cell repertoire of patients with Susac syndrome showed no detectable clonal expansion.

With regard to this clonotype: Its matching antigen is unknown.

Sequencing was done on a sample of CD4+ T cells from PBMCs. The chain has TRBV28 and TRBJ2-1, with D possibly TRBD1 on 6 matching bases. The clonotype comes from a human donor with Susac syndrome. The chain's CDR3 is CASRTGPLKGHNEQFF. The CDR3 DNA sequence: TGTGCCAGCAGGACAGGACCCCTCAAGGGCCACAATGAGCAGTTCTTC.